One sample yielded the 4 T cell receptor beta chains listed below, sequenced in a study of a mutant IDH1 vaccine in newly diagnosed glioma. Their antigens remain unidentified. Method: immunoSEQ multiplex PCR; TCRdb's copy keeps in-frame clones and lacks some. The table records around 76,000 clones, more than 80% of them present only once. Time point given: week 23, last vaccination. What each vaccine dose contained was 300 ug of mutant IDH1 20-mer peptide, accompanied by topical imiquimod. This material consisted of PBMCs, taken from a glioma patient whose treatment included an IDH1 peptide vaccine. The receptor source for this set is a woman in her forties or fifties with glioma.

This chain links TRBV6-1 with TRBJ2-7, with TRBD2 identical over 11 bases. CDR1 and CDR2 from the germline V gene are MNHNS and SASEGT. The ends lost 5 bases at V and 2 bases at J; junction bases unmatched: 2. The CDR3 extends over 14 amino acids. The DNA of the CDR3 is TGTGCCAGCAGTTTAGCGGGAGGGACCTACGAGCAGTACTTC. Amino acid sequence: CASSLAGGTYEQYF.

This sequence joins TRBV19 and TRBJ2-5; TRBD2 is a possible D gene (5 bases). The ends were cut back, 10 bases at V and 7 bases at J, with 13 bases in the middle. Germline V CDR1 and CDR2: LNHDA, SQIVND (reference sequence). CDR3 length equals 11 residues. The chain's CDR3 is CAIPREGTQYF. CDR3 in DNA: TGTGCCATCCCCCGGGAAGGGACCCAGTACTTC.

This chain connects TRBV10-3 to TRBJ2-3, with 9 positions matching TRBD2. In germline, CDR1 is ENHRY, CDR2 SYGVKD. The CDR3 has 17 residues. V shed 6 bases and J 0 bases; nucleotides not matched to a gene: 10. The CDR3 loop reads CAISDMASGASTDTQYF. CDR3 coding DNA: TGTGCCATCAGCGACATGGCTAGCGGGGCCAGCACAGATACGCAGTATTTT.

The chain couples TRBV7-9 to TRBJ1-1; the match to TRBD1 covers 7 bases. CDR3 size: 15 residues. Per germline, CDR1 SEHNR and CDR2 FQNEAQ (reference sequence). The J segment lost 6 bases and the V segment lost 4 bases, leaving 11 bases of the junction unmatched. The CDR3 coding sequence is TGTGCCAGCAGCTACCGGACAGGTCGCCTTTCTGAAGCTTTCTTT. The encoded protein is CASSYRTGRLSEAFF.